This T cell receptor (beta chain) appears in the sequencing data of a study of identical twins (dated by TCRdb to about 2016). Describing the broader study: The study deep-sequenced TCR alpha and beta repertoires from monozygotic twins, unrelated adults of various ages and cord blood to test whether fetal clonotypes persist. Replicate twin experiments were performed at different times using different library preparation protocols to rule out contamination. Study-wide findings and limitations: Abundant cord blood beta clonotypes had fewer insertions, young adult naive repertoires showed a similar but weaker trend, and memory repertoires showed no such trend. A weaker excess of twin sharing was found in beta out-of-frame sequences because the signal-to-noise ratio was lowered by fewer shared sequences. Recombination models systematically underestimated out-of-frame TCR alpha sharing in monozygotic twins but agreed with sharing between unrelated individuals. Conclusions relied on cross-sectional statistical analysis, since the same donors could not be followed over many years. Compared with coincidental sharing between unrelated individuals, out-of-frame TCR alpha sequences shared between twins had an excess of sequences with low generation probability. Invariant T cells such as MAIT and iNKT could partly confound zero-insertion analyses, though diverse VJ usage argued against this for most clonotypes.

V loses 5 bases of germline sequence and J loses 4 bases, and the interval between the two ends is 17 bases. From cysteine to phenylalanine, the CDR3 is 15 amino acids long. Just CDR3 DNA is preserved here, 45 bases in frame from base 1. Preparation of the library involved 5' RACE. Data came from an Illumina HiSeq 2000. Template switching introduced a universal primer binding site; the final cDNA contained a unique molecular identifier, enabling accurate counting of TCR cDNA molecules. Specific primers in the conserved constant-segment region were used to synthesize first-strand cDNA for TCR alpha and beta chains. To control for contamination, every cDNA library carried two barcodes: a SMART-Mk sample barcode plus Illumina barcodes. TruSeq adapter sequences along with Illumina sample barcodes were introduced in two successive PCR steps. The Illumina HiSeq platform was used with custom primers to sequence TCR alpha and beta cDNA libraries. Concerning the study's data processing: Raw reads were processed with MiGEC to extract unique molecular identifiers, and MiXCR was used to determine CDR3 positions. For each individual, recombination models were inferred using an EM algorithm with the repgenHMM and IGoR tools. The tcR package in R was used for shared clonotype analysis, with sharing normalized by the product of cloneset sizes. To study raw recombination without the effects of thymic and clonal selection, out-of-frame nonproductive sequences were analyzed. TCRdb reprocessed the public reads (quality trimming at Q25 with fastp, clone calling with MiXCR) and kept in-frame beta chains. Rows matching on CDR3 protein sequence are summarized as one entry with the most common DNA and genes. The V and J calls follow TCRdb's processing rather than the paper's. The table for this sample lists under 500,000 distinct CDR3 sequences; around 15% of them were counted only once. More than 0.8% of the sample is in the top ten clones.

Every donor in the study was a healthy Caucasian. Three pairs of female monozygotic twins, all aged 18 to 29 years, were included in the twin cohort. Positive isolation kits from Invitrogen were used to isolate the CD4+ and CD8+ T cell populations. This clonotype was seen more than once but under ten times. The antigen this receptor binds is unknown. No base quality information exists; no much larger clone differs at one position. This sample was also put to use in a study of yellow fever vaccine responses in identical twins. From the second report: The authors reported that the T cell response to vaccination in identical twins appeared partly convergent and partly personalized. The study precisely tracked vaccine-responding T cell clones in identical twins.

The chain is encoded by TRBV12-3 or TRBV12-4 joined to TRBJ1-2; too little of a D gene remains to name it. The source is a woman in her late teens or twenties in good health. The sample consisted of CD4+ T cells sorted from blood. The CDR3 reads as follows: CASSIIGRTSYGYTF. DNA sequence: TGTGCCAGCAGTATTATCGGCAGGACCTCCTATGGCTACACCTTC.